These 9 T cell receptor beta chains originate from one sample sequenced in a study of CD8+ T cells in alopecia areata. Treatment in this sample: oral pan-JAK inhibitor, 5-10 mg twice daily. Once RNA had been extracted, it was reverse transcribed into cDNA to act as the sequencing template. The table came from immunoSEQ multiplex PCR; TCRdb's copy has only in-frame clones and leaves some out. The data show approximately 140,000 clones, with 86% seen just once and approximately 13% held by the top ten. The source was CD8+ T cells sorted from blood, collected at week 4, from a patient treated with tofacitinib. The receptors shown here come from a human donor with alopecia areata.

The chain employs TRBV14 and TRBJ1-2; D is ambiguous. Germline CDR1 reads SGHDN; CDR2 reads FVKESK. V gave up 0 bases and J gave up 3 bases, with 11 bases separating them. The CDR3 totals 15 residues. CDR3: CASSQENFGYYGYTF. CDR3 coding DNA: TGTGCCAGCAGCCAAGAGAATTTCGGGTACTATGGCTACACCTTC.

This chain links TRBV5-1 with TRBJ1-5; 7 bases fit TRBD1. Germline CDR1 SGHRS, CDR2 YFSETQ. The CDR3 spans 14 residues. Trimming took 5 bases from V and 6 from J; bases not matched to a gene: 8. CDR3 coding DNA: TGCGCCAGCAGTTATGAGGGGGCCGGTCAGCCCCAGCATTTT. Amino acids: CASSYEGAGQPQHF.

The J gene is TRBJ2-7, the V gene TRBV29-1; maybe TRBD2 (5 bases). V dropped 0 bases and J dropped 6 bases, with 15 bases sitting between them. From germline, CDR1 is SQVTM and CDR2 ANQGSEA. CDR3 length equals 14 residues. CDR3 amino acids: CSVEDWTASGEQYF. CDR3 DNA: TGCAGCGTTGAAGATTGGACTGCGTCGGGCGAGCAGTACTTC.

The chain joins TRBV25-1 to TRBJ1-3; D gene unclear. CDR1 and CDR2 from the germline V gene are MGHDK and SYGVNS. The V end lost 6 bases, the J end lost 4 bases, and 13 bases lay between the germline ends. This CDR3 is built from 14 residues. CDR3 amino acids: CASRVSLGGNTIYF. The CDR3 nucleotides are TGTGCCAGCAGGGTCAGCTTAGGAGGAAACACCATATATTTT.

This clone was observed a few times. The sample contains more than one DNA sequence encoding this CDR3. The rearrangement joins TRBV5-1 to TRBJ2-7, with D unresolved. Deletions cut 0 bases from V and 3 bases from J, with 1 base between. From germline, CDR1 is SGHRS and CDR2 YFSETQ. CDR3 size: 11 residues. For the CDR3, the DNA is TGCGCCAGCAGCTTGGGCTACGAGCAGTACTTC. Protein: CASSLGYEQYF.

The chain joins TRBV11-2 to TRBJ2-5; no reliable D call. CDR1 and CDR2 (germline): SGHAT, FQNNGV. The V and J ends lost 0 bases and 1 base respectively, with 9 bases between them. CDR3 length: 15 residues. The CDR3: CASSLERRIQETQYF. The DNA for the CDR3 is TGTGCCAGCAGCTTAGAACGGCGGATCCAAGAGACCCAGTACTTC.

The V and J genes are TRBV10-3 and TRBJ2-5; no firm D call. V was shortened by 6 bases and J by 0 bases, with 5 bases between the two germline ends. Germline V lookup: CDR1 ENHRY, CDR2 SYGVKD. CDR3 length: 12 residues. In DNA, the CDR3 is TGTGCCATCAGCCCCAACCAAGAGACCCAGTACTTC. It specifies CAISPNQETQYF.

CDR3 loop: CASSLLPGGNYEQYF. In nucleotides, the CDR3 is TGTGCCAGCAGCTTGCTACCCGGGGGCAACTACGAGCAGTACTTC. J is TRBJ2-7 and V is TRBV5-4, with D perhaps matching TRBD1 or TRBD2 (6 bases each). V was pared by 1 base and J by 3 bases, with 14 bases between. The CDR3 is 15 amino acids. From germline, CDR1 is SGHNT and CDR2 YYREEE (reference sequence).

The V call is TRBV5-6, the J call TRBJ1-6; D gene ambiguous. The CDR3 loop spans 12 amino acids. Germline assignment: CDR1 SGHDT and CDR2 YYEEEE. V was shortened by 4 bases and J by 7 bases, with 6 bases between the two germline ends. The CDR3 loop reads CASSQDNSPLHF. Written as DNA, the CDR3 is TGTGCCAGCAGCCAAGACAATTCACCCCTCCACTTT.